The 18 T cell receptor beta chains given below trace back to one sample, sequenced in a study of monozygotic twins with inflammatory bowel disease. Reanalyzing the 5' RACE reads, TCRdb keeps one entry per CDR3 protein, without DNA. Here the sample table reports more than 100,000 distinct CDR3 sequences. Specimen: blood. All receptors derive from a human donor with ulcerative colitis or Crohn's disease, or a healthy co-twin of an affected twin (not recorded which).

The CDR3 region is CSADPGLAGVHEQYF. The chain carries TRBV20-1 and TRBJ2-7; with no DNA, the TCRdb D assignment of TRBD2 cannot be verified. From germline, CDR1 is DFQATT and CDR2 SNEGSKA (reference sequence). CDR3 length: 15 residues.

This CDR3 reads CASSEWGRSYEQYF. The V call is TRBV25-1, the J call TRBJ2-7; TCRdb returns TRBD1, unconfirmable since there is no DNA. Germline lookup yields CDR1 MGHDK and CDR2 SYGVNS. The CDR3 is made up of 14 amino acids.

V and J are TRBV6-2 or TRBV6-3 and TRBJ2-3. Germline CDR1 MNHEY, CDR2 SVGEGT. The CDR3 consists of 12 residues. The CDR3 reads CASSYGWDTQYF.

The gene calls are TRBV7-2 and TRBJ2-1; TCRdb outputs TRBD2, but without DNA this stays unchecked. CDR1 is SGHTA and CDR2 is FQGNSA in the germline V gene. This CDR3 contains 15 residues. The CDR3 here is CASSPGPAYYNEQFF.

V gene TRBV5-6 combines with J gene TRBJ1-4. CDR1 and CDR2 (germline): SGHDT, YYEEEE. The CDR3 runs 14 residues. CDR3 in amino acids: CASSLWRGWEKLFF.

The CDR3 here is CASSSGPSRTDTQYF. The chain couples TRBV5-1 to TRBJ2-3; TCRdb returns TRBD2, unconfirmable since there is no DNA. Germline V gene lookup returns CDR1 SGHRS and CDR2 YFSETQ. The CDR3 sequence is 15 residues long.

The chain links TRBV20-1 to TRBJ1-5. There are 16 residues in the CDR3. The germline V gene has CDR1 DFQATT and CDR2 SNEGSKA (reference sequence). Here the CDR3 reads CSARDGNRALNQPQHF.

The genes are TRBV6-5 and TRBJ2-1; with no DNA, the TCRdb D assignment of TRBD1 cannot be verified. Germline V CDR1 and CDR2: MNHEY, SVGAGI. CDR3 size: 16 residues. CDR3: CASSYFYGTDYNEQFF.

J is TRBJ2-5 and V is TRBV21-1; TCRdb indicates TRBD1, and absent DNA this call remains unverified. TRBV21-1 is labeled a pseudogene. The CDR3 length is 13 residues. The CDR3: CASNALEQETQYF.

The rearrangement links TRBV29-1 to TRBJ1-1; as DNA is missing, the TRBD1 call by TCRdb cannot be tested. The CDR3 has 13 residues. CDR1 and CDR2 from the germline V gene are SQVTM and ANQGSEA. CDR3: CSIYGTANTEAFF.

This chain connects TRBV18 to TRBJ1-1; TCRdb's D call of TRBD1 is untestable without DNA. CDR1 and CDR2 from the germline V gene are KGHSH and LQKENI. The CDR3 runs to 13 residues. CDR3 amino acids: CASSPTGYSEAFF.

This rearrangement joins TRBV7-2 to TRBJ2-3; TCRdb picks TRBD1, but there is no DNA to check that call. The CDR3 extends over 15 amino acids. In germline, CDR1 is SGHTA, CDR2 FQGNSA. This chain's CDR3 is CASSFRTGAADTQYF.

The chain's CDR3 is CASSPPLMAGYYNEQFF. This chain links TRBV18 with TRBJ2-1; the D call of TRBD2 rests on TCRdb alone, since no DNA is present to check it. The V gene's germline CDR1 is KGHSH and CDR2 LQKENI. There are 17 residues in the CDR3.

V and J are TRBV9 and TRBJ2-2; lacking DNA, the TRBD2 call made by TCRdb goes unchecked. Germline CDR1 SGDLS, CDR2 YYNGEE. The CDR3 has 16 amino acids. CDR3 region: CASSFEVREDTGELFF.

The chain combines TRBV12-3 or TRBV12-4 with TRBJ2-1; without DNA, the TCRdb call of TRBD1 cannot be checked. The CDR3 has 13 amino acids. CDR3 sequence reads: CASSPGQGNEQFF.

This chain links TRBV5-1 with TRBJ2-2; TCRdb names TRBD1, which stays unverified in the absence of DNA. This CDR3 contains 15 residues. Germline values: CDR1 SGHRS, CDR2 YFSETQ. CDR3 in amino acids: CASSLGQGTTGELFF.

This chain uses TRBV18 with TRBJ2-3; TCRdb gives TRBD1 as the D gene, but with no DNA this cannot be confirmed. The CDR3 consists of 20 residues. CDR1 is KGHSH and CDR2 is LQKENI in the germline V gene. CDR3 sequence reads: CASSPPFGGAYPDYTDTQYF. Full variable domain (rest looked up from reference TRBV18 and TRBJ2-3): NAGVMQNPRHLVRRRGQEARLRCSPMKGHSHVYWYRQLPEEGLKFMVYLQKENIIDESGMPKERFSAEFPKEGPSILRIQQVVRGDSAAYFCASSPPFGGAYPDYTDTQYFGPGTRLTVL.

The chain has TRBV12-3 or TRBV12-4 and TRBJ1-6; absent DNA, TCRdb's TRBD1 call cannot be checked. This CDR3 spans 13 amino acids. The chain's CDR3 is CASRQGTDSPLHF.